The 3 T cell receptor beta chains given below trace back to one sample, sequenced in a study of blood T cell repertoires in COVID-19. Libraries were prepared by immunoSEQ multiplex PCR; TCRdb keeps only in-frame clonotypes and omits some of them. The table lists 160,000 or so clones, more than 80% of them singletons. Sequenced material: peripheral blood. These receptors all stem from a human donor in a cohort sampled during active COVID-19.

The chain employs TRBV5-8 and TRBJ1-3; D uncertain. Trimming removed 1 base at V and 0 bases at J, with 2 bases between. Germline V CDR1 and CDR2: SGHTS, YDEGEE. This CDR3 has 13 amino acids. This CDR3 reads CASSLHSGNTIYF. CDR3 in DNA: TGTGCCAGCAGCTTGCACTCTGGAAACACCATATATTTT.

The CDR3 DNA reads TGTGCCAGCAGCTCCCCGGGAGCGGGAGGGGTCGAAAACATTCAGTACTTC. Amino acid sequence: CASSSPGAGGVENIQYF. V gene TRBV5-5 combines with J gene TRBJ2-4, with 10 positions matching TRBD2. CDR3 length: 17 residues. Germline V gene lookup returns CDR1 SGHKS and CDR2 YYEKEE (reference sequence). V gave up 3 bases and J gave up 5 bases; unmatched junction bases: 11.

The V and J genes are TRBV30 and TRBJ1-5; 7 bases are a match to TRBD1. J gave up 0 bases and V 2 bases, and 13 bases lay outside the gene matches. The CDR3 spans 18 residues. Germline-derived CDR1 and CDR2 are GTSNPN and SVGIG (reference sequence). The CDR3 DNA reads as TGTGCCTGGAGTCTTGGGACAGCGGCTTATAATAGCAATCAGCCCCAGCATTTT. It translates to CAWSLGTAAYNSNQPQHF.